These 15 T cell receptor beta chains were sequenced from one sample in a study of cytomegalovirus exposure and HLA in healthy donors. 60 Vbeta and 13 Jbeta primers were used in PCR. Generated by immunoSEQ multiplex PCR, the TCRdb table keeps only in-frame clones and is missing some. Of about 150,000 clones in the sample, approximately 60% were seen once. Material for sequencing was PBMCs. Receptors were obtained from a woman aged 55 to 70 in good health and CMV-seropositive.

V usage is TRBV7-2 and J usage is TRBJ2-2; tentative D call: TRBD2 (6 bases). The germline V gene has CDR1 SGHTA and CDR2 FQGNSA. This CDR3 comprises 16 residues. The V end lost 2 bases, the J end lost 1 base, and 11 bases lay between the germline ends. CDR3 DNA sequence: TGTGCCAGCAGCTTAAGCCTAGCGCAGAACACCGGGGAGCTGTTTTTT. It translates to CASSLSLAQNTGELFF.

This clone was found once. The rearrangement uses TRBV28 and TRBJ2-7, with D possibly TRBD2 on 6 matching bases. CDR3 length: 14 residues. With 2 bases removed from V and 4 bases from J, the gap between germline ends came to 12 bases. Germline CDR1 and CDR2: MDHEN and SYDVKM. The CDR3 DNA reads TGTGCCAGCAGTTTAGGCGGGGATGCATACGAGCAGTACTTC. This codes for CASSLGGDAYEQYF.

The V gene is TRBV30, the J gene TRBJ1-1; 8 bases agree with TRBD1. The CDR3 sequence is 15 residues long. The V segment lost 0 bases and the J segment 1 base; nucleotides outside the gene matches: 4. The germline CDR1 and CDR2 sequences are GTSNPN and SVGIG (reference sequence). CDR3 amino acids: CAWSVTGGGNTEAFF. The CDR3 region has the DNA TGTGCCTGGAGTGTTACAGGGGGAGGGAACACTGAAGCTTTCTTT.

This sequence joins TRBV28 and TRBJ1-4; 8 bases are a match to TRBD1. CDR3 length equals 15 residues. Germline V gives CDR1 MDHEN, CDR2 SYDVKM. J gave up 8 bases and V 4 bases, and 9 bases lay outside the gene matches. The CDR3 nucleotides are TGTGCCAGCAGTTCCTTCCAGGGGGCTGGGGAAAAACTGTTTTTT. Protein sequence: CASSSFQGAGEKLFF. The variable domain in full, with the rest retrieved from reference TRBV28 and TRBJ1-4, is DVKVTQSSRYLVKRTGEKVFLECVQDMDHENMFWYRQDPGLGLRLIYFSYDVKMKEKGDIPEGYSVSREKKERFSLILESASTNQTSMYLCASSSFQGAGEKLFFGSGTQLSVL.

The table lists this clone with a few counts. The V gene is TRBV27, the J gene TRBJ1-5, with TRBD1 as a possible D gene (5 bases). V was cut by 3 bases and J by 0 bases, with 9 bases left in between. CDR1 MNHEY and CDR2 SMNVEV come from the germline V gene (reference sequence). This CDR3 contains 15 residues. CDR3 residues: CASSLTANSNQPQHF. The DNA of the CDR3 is TGTGCCAGCAGTTTGACAGCAAATAGCAATCAGCCCCAGCATTTT.

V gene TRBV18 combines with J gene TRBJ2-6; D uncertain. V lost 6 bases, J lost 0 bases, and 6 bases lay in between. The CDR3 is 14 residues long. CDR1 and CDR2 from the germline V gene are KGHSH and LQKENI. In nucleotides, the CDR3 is TGTGCCAGCTCTCTAAGCTCTGGGGCCAACGTCCTGACTTTC. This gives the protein CASSLSSGANVLTF.

CDR3 protein: CASSAGTGKEKLFF. CDR3 bases: TGCGCCAGCAGCGCCGGGACAGGGAAGGAAAAACTGTTTTTT. The chain employs TRBV10-1 and TRBJ1-4; 9 bases line up with TRBD1. The CDR3 sequence is 14 residues long. The V segment lost 6 bases and the J segment 8 bases; nucleotides outside the gene matches: 7. Germline values: CDR1 WNHNN, CDR2 SYGVQD (reference sequence).

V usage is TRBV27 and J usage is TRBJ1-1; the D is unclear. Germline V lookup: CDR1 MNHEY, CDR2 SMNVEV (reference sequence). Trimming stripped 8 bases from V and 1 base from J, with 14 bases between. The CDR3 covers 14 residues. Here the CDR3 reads CASHQTGRNTEAFF. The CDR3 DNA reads TGTGCCAGCCATCAAACGGGGAGGAACACTGAAGCTTTCTTT.

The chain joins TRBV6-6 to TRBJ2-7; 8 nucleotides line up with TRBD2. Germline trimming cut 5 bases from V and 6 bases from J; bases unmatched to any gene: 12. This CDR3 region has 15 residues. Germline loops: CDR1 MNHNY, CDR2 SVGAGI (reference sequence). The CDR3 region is CASSPNSGAMSEQYF. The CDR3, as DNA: TGTGCCAGCAGTCCTAATAGCGGGGCGATGAGCGAGCAGTACTTC.

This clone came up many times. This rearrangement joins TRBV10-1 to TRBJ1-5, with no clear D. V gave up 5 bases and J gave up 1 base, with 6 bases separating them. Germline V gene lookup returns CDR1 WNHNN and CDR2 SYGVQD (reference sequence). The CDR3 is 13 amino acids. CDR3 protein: CASSNISNQPQHF. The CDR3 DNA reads TGCGCCAGCAGTAACATAAGCAATCAGCCCCAGCATTTT.

CDR3 residues: CASSLTVERGSYNEQFF. The CDR3 DNA reads as TGTGCCAGCAGCTTAACAGTAGAACGGGGCTCCTACAATGAGCAGTTCTTC. This chain connects TRBV7-3 to TRBJ2-1; maybe TRBD2 (5 bases). Germline CDR1 and CDR2: SGHTA and FQGTGA. CDR3 length: 17 residues. The ends were cut back, 0 bases at V and 0 bases at J, with 12 bases in the middle.

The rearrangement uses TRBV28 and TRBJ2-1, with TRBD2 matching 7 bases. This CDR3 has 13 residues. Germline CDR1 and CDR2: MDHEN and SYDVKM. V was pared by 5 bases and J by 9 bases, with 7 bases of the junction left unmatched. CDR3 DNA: TGTGCCAGCAGTCTATCGGGAGGTGGTGAGCAGTTCTTC. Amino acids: CASSLSGGGEQFF.

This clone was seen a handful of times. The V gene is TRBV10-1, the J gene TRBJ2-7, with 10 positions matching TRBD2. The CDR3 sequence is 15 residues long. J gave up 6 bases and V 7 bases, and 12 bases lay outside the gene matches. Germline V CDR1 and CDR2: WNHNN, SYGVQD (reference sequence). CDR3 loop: CASTSAGGPHGEQYF. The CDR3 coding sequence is TGCGCCAGCACTTCAGCGGGAGGGCCCCACGGCGAGCAGTACTTC.

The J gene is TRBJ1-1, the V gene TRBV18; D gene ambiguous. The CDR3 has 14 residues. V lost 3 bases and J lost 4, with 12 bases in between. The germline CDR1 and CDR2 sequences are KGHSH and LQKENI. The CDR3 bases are TGTGCCAGCTCACCTATCAGCGCCGGCACTGAAGCTTTCTTT. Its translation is CASSPISAGTEAFF. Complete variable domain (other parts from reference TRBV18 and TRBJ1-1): NAGVMQNPRHLVRRRGQEARLRCSPMKGHSHVYWYRQLPEEGLKFMVYLQKENIIDESGMPKERFSAEFPKEGPSILRIQQVVRGDSAAYFCASSPISAGTEAFFGQGTRLTVV.

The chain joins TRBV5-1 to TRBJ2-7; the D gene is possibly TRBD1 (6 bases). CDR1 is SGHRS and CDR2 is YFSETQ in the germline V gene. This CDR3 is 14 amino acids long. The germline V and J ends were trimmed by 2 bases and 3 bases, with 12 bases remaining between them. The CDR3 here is CASSFTTGGYEQYF. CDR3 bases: TGCGCCAGCAGCTTCACGACAGGTGGCTACGAGCAGTACTTC.